What follows are 27 T cell receptor beta chains derived from one specimen sequenced in a study of blood T cell repertoires in COVID-19. The assay was immunoSEQ multiplex PCR, and TCRdb's table has in-frame clones only and misses some. The sample shows 130,000 or so clones, around 85% of them seen only once. Sample: peripheral blood. These receptors all come from a woman older than 75 with acute or convalescent COVID-19.

This clone appeared a few times. The chain carries TRBV28 and TRBJ1-4; D possibly corresponds to TRBD1 (6 bases). V lost 5 bases and J 4 bases, leaving 14 bases between the germline ends. Germline values: CDR1 MDHEN, CDR2 SYDVKM. This CDR3 has 15 residues. The CDR3 protein is CASSLQGSLNEKLFF. CDR3 nucleotide sequence: TGTGCCAGCAGTCTCCAGGGGTCACTTAATGAAAAACTGTTTTTT.

The rearrangement links TRBV5-1 to TRBJ1-3; D unclear. Looked up from germline, CDR1 is SGHRS and CDR2 is YFSETQ. The V end lost 2 bases, the J end lost 3 bases, and 15 bases lay between the germline ends. The CDR3 loop spans 16 amino acids. The CDR3 sequence is CASSFETTEYGNTIYF. The CDR3 nucleotides are TGCGCCAGCAGCTTCGAGACCACAGAATATGGAAACACCATATATTTT.

The J gene is TRBJ2-1, the V gene TRBV6-4, with 8 nucleotides matching TRBD1. Germline assignment: CDR1 MRHNA and CDR2 SNTAGT. After removal of 2 bases from V and 8 bases from J, the junction contained 8 bases not matched to a gene. This CDR3 has 15 residues. CDR3 sequence (DNA): TGTGCCAGCAGTGACGCCGGGACAGGTTTCCATGAGCAGTTCTTC. Its translation is CASSDAGTGFHEQFF.

The chain carries TRBV11-1 and TRBJ1-5; D call uncertain. V lost 1 base, J lost 1 base, and 5 bases lay in between. Germline V CDR1 and CDR2: SGHAT, FQDESV (reference sequence). The CDR3 spans 14 residues. CDR3 loop: CASSLGGSNQPQHF. The CDR3 DNA reads TGTGCCAGCAGCTTAGGAGGGAGCAATCAGCCCCAGCATTTT. Drawing the rest from reference TRBV11-1 and TRBJ1-5, the complete variable domain is EAEVAQSPRYKITEKSQAVAFWCDPISGHATLYWYRQILGQGPELLVQFQDESVVDDSQLPKDRFSAERLKGVDSTLKIQPAELGDSAMYLCASSLGGSNQPQHFGDGTRLSIL.

V gene TRBV15 combines with J gene TRBJ2-7; D is perhaps TRBD1 (5 bases). Germline V gives CDR1 LNHNV, CDR2 YYDKDF (reference sequence). V lost 0 bases, J lost 6 bases, and 9 bases lay in between. CDR3 length: 13 residues. CDR3 DNA: TGTGCCACCAGCAGAGAGGGGCGAGGCGAGCAGTACTTC. Translating it yields CATSREGRGEQYF.

The chain has TRBV5-6 and TRBJ2-2; no definite D call. V was trimmed by 0 bases and J by 0 bases, leaving 6 bases between them. The CDR3 totals 15 residues. Germline CDR1 SGHDT, CDR2 YYEEEE. In nucleotides, the CDR3 is TGTGCCAGCAGCTTGGATCCTGCGAACACCGGGGAGCTGTTTTTT. Translated, it gives CASSLDPANTGELFF.

V and J are TRBV11-3 and TRBJ2-3; the match to TRBD2 covers 8 bases. Germline V CDR1 and CDR2: SGHNT, YENEEA. With V trimmed by 4 bases and J by 3 bases, 9 bases remained unmatched. CDR3 length: 16 residues. The CDR3 region has the DNA TGTGCCAGCAGCTCCCGGGGGGGCGCGGTGACAGATACGCAGTATTTT. This encodes CASSSRGGAVTDTQYF.

The count of this clone is one. The rearrangement links TRBV11-2 to TRBJ2-3; 8 bases map to TRBD2. J was trimmed by 5 bases and V by 3 bases; bases with no gene match: 7. CDR1 and CDR2 (germline): SGHAT, FQNNGV. The CDR3 runs to 15 residues. CDR3 in amino acids: CASSFSGLALDTQYF. CDR3 DNA sequence: TGTGCCAGCAGCTTTTCAGGACTAGCTTTAGATACGCAGTATTTT.

V and J are TRBV25-1 and TRBJ1-5, with 9 bases that match TRBD1. Germline-derived CDR1 and CDR2 are MGHDK and SYGVNS. The CDR3 consists of 12 residues. The CDR3 bases are TGTGCTTCCGGGACAGGGAGTCAGCCCCAGCATTTT. Its translation: CASGTGSQPQHF.

The sample holds one count of this clone. The chain uses TRBV23-1 and TRBJ1-4, with D unresolved. TRBV23-1 is assigned to the ORF class and has an uncertain function. V gave up 0 bases and J gave up 7 bases, with 15 bases separating them. The CDR3 totals 16 residues. CDR3 DNA: TGCGCCAGCAGTCAATCAACCGGGGATCGTGGTGAAAAACTGTTTTTT. It translates to CASSQSTGDRGEKLFF.

This chain uses TRBV3-1 (or the pseudogene TRBV3-2) with TRBJ1-2; TRBD1 might be the D (6 bases). Trimming removed 4 bases at V and 9 bases at J, with 15 bases between. Germline V CDR1 and CDR2: LGHDT, YNNKEL (reference sequence). This CDR3 is built from 13 residues. The CDR3: CASSLEGGRSYTF. DNA for the CDR3: TGTGCCAGCAGCCTAGAAGGGGGACGGAGCTACACCTTC.

The chain combines TRBV2 with TRBJ1-1; D possibly corresponds to TRBD1 (6 bases). CDR1 and CDR2 (germline): SNHLY, FYNNEI. Trimming shortened V by 4 bases and J by 5 bases, and 17 bases separated the two germline ends. There are 15 residues in the CDR3. CDR3 loop: CASSVQAGRGTEAFF. Here the CDR3 DNA reads TGTGCCAGCAGTGTTCAGGCAGGGAGGGGGACTGAAGCTTTCTTT.

Only a few counts were recorded for this clone. The rearrangement joins TRBV10-3 to TRBJ2-5; 9 nucleotides align to TRBD1. CDR1 is ENHRY and CDR2 is SYGVKD in the germline V gene. This CDR3 has 16 amino acids. The V gene end was trimmed by 6 bases and the J gene end by 5 bases; junction bases not matched to a gene: 13. The CDR3 nucleotides read TGTGCCATCAGCCCGGGACAGGGAGGGCCAAAGGAGACCCAGTACTTC. This encodes CAISPGQGGPKETQYF.

The chain uses TRBV20-1 and TRBJ2-5; possible D gene TRBD1, 5 bases. CDR3 length: 16 amino acids. V lost 3 bases and J 5 bases, leaving 22 bases between the germline ends. Germline CDR1 is DFQATT and CDR2 is SNEGSKA (reference sequence). The CDR3 DNA reads as TGCAGTGCTAGTGATCCCAACGGACACCCGTCGGAGACCCAGTACTTC. Residues: CSASDPNGHPSETQYF.

This chain joins TRBV3-1 (or the pseudogene TRBV3-2) and TRBJ1-1; 9 positions agree with TRBD1. Germline CDR1 and CDR2: LGHDT and YNNKEL (reference sequence). The CDR3 length is 15 residues. V trimming: 4 bases; J trimming: 6 bases; junction bases outside the gene matches: 9. The CDR3, as DNA: TGTGCCAGCAGCCCTCGGGACAGGGTGGGAGCTGAAGCTTTCTTT. Translated, it gives CASSPRDRVGAEAFF.

DNA of the CDR3: TGTGCCAGCAGTTACTCAGTAGGGGGCATGAACACTGAAGCTTTCTTT. It yields the protein CASSYSVGGMNTEAFF. The chain uses TRBV6-6 and TRBJ1-1; 7 bases align to TRBD1. Germline-derived CDR1 and CDR2 are MNHNY and SVGAGI (reference sequence). With 0 bases clipped from V and 0 bases from J, the junction kept 4 bases outside the gene matches. The CDR3 runs to 16 residues.

V is TRBV30 and J is TRBJ1-2, with a tentative D call TRBD1 (5 bases). Trimming removed 3 bases at V and 5 bases at J, with 13 bases between. This CDR3 is 13 amino acids long. CDR1 and CDR2 from the germline V gene are GTSNPN and SVGIG (reference sequence). As DNA, the CDR3 is TGTGCCTGGAGCTCCCGACAGCTTTATGGCTACACCTTC. This translates into CAWSSRQLYGYTF.

The count of this clone is one. The chain is built from TRBV6-5 and TRBJ2-5; 8 nucleotides line up with TRBD2. V lost 0 bases to trimming and J lost 9 bases; unmatched junction nucleotides: 12. The CDR3 consists of 16 residues. From germline, CDR1 is MNHEY and CDR2 SVGAGI. The CDR3 DNA sequence: TGTGCCAGCAGTTACTCGATCGCGGGGGGTGGTGGAGCCCAGTACTTC. Its protein is CASSYSIAGGGGAQYF.

The count of this clone is one. The chain carries TRBV6-5 and TRBJ1-5; tentatively, D is TRBD1 (6 bases). V gave up 0 bases and J gave up 5 bases, with 14 bases separating them. This CDR3 spans 16 amino acids. Germline assignment: CDR1 MNHEY and CDR2 SVGAGI. The CDR3 nucleotides read TGTGCCAGCAGTTACTCGATGGGCAGGGGTGATCAGCCCCAGCATTTT. It codes for CASSYSMGRGDQPQHF.

The rearrangement uses TRBV4-3 and TRBJ2-7; 13 bases are shared with TRBD2. Losses at the gene ends were 4 bases for V and 4 bases for J; bases not matched to a gene: 7. Germline CDR1 LGHNA, CDR2 YSLEER. CDR3 length: 16 amino acids. This CDR3 reads CASSRELAGGVYEQYF. CDR3 nucleotide sequence: TGCGCCAGCAGCCGGGAACTAGCGGGGGGGGTTTACGAGCAGTACTTC.

The chain couples TRBV2 to TRBJ2-2; 7 bases match TRBD1. There are 14 residues in the CDR3. J was trimmed by 6 bases and V by 4 bases; bases with no gene match: 5. The germline V gene has CDR1 SNHLY and CDR2 FYNNEI. CDR3 coding DNA: TGTGCCAGCAGTGCCGACAGGGTCGCCGGGGAGCTGTTTTTT. It yields the protein CASSADRVAGELFF.

This chain uses TRBV2 with TRBJ2-7; 7 nucleotides line up with TRBD1. CDR1 and CDR2 from the germline V gene are SNHLY and FYNNEI. V shed 6 bases, J shed 1 base, and the junction held 6 bases outside the gene matches. The CDR3 sequence is 14 residues long. The CDR3, as DNA: TGTGCCAGCAGAGTACAGGGGTCTTCCTACGAGCAGTACTTC. It codes for CASRVQGSSYEQYF. Full variable domain (missing parts from reference TRBV2 and TRBJ2-7): EPEVTQTPSHQVTQMGQEVILRCVPISNHLYFYWYRQILGQKVEFLVSFYNNEISEKSEIFDDQFSVERPDGSNFTLKIRSTKLEDSAMYFCASRVQGSSYEQYFGPGTRLTVT.

This sequence joins TRBV4-1 and TRBJ2-5; 11 bases agree with TRBD1. The CDR3 loop spans 14 amino acids. Trimming cost V 5 bases and J 6 bases; bases outside gene matches: 5. Germline CDR1 MGHRA, CDR2 YSYEKL. The CDR3 protein is CASSSGTGGKTQYF. Here the CDR3 DNA reads TGCGCCAGCAGCTCCGGGACAGGGGGGAAGACCCAGTACTTC.

The chain has TRBV29-1 and TRBJ1-1, with unresolved D. V shed 0 bases and J shed 10 bases, with 12 bases lying between them. There are 12 residues in the CDR3. Germline loops: CDR1 SQVTM, CDR2 ANQGSEA. The CDR3 protein is CSVEEGGETAFF. The DNA for the CDR3 is TGCAGCGTTGAAGAGGGCGGGGAGACAGCTTTCTTT.

The chain joins TRBV5-5 to TRBJ1-3; 7 positions agree with TRBD1. The CDR3 has 15 amino acids. Germline CDR1 SGHKS, CDR2 YYEKEE (reference sequence). Trimming took 3 bases from V and 3 from J; bases not matched to a gene: 6. CDR3 in amino acids: CASSSRQGIGNTIYF. CDR3 bases: TGTGCCAGCAGCTCGAGACAGGGAATTGGAAACACCATATATTTT.

The chain couples TRBV25-1 to TRBJ1-1, with D uncertain. The CDR3 is 15 amino acids. Germline V CDR1 and CDR2: MGHDK, SYGVNS. V lost 8 bases, J lost 0 bases, and 16 bases lay in between. CDR3 bases: TGTGCCAGCGTTGGGGAGGCCCGACTGAACACTGAAGCTTTCTTT. It yields the protein CASVGEARLNTEAFF. Complete variable domain (other parts from reference TRBV25-1 and TRBJ1-1): EADIYQTPRYLVIGTGKKITLECSQTMGHDKMYWYQQDPGMELHLIHYSYGVNSTEKGDLSSESTVSRIRTEHFPLTLESARPSHTSQYLCASVGEARLNTEAFFGQGTRLTVV.

In regard to this clone: Other DNA sequences of this sample code for an identical CDR3. The chain links TRBV19 to TRBJ2-2; 9 nucleotides agree with TRBD2. Unmatched junction bases numbered 8, after V lost 2 bases and J lost 4 bases. The germline V gene encodes CDR1 LNHDA and CDR2 SQIVND (reference sequence). The CDR3 spans 17 residues. CDR3 in DNA: TGTGCCAGTAGTATAAGGCGGCGGGGGGGCAGCACCGGGGAGCTGTTTTTT. It specifies CASSIRRRGGSTGELFF.